The 21 T cell receptor beta chains listed next were all sequenced from one sample in a study of T cell repertoires in cytomegalovirus infection. One entry per CDR3 protein, called by TCRdb with MiXCR from the reads. The sample holds about 600,000 distinct CDR3 sequences, approximately 24% seen once. What was sequenced was CD8+ T cells from PBMCs. These receptors came from a human donor in good health (CMV status not recorded). Some clones in this sample may be carry-over from other donors' samples.

V gene TRBV19 combines with J gene TRBJ2-1; either TRBD1 or TRBD2 may supply D (5 bases each). Germline loops: CDR1 LNHDA, CDR2 SQIVND (reference sequence). The CDR3 is made up of 14 amino acids. Trimming shortened V by 1 base and J by 5 bases, and 9 bases separated the two germline ends. In DNA form, the CDR3 reads TGTGCCAGTAGTATAGTCGGGGCCAACAATGAGCAGTTCTTC. This translates into CASSIVGANNEQFF.

In this sample, this clonotype turned up many times. This chain connects TRBV11-1 to TRBJ2-2; 7 bases are a match to TRBD1. The CDR3 is 15 amino acids. Unmatched junction bases numbered 5, after V lost 5 bases and J lost 2 bases. Germline lookup yields CDR1 SGHAT and CDR2 FQDESV (reference sequence). CDR3: CASSQDRDNTGELFF. The CDR3 region has the DNA TGTGCCAGCAGCCAAGACAGGGATAACACCGGGGAGCTGTTTTTT.

CDR3 nucleotides: TGTGCCAGCGCAACTAAACCGTACCAAGAGACCCAGTACTTC. It specifies CASATKPYQETQYF. The rearrangement uses TRBV7-9 and TRBJ2-5; D is uncertain. V lost 8 bases and J 0 bases, leaving 13 bases between the germline ends. Per germline, CDR1 SEHNR and CDR2 FQNEAQ (reference sequence). The CDR3 totals 14 residues.

This clonotype has more than one count but fewer than ten. V and J are TRBV28 and TRBJ2-7; 10 nucleotides line up with TRBD1. The V gene's germline CDR1 is MDHEN and CDR2 SYDVKM. V lost 4 bases and J lost 4; bases outside the gene matches: 4. The CDR3 consists of 14 residues. The CDR3 DNA follows: TGTGCCAGCAGTTCCCCGGGACAGGGGTACGAGCAGTACGTC. Its translation: CASSSPGQGYEQYV.

This clonotype was seen ten or more times. This chain links TRBV12-3 or TRBV12-4 with TRBJ1-1; 9 positions agree with TRBD1. The CDR3 loop spans 16 amino acids. The trim removed 5 bases at V and 3 bases at J, leaving 10 bases unmatched. This CDR3 reads CASSIPRDREYTEAFF. The CDR3 DNA follows: TGTGCCAGCAGTATTCCCCGGGACAGGGAATACACTGAAGCTTTCTTT.

This chain connects TRBV6-6 to TRBJ2-5; 9 bases agree with TRBD1. J gave up 5 bases and V 6 bases, and 10 bases lay outside the gene matches. The germline V gene encodes CDR1 MNHNY and CDR2 SVGAGI (reference sequence). This CDR3 has 15 amino acids. CDR3 amino acids: CASSRGQGFFETQYF. CDR3 DNA: TGTGCCAGCAGCCGGGGACAGGGATTTTTTGAGACCCAGTACTTC.

In its sample, this clonotype was seen a few times. The chain employs TRBV4-2 and TRBJ1-1, with D possibly TRBD1 on 6 matching bases. This CDR3 contains 15 residues. V was trimmed by 5 bases and J by 2 bases, leaving 15 bases between them. The germline V gene has CDR1 LGHNA and CDR2 YNFKEQ. Written as DNA, the CDR3 is TGTGCCAGCAGCGAGCCGGGACAACTTAACACTGAAGCTTTCTTT. Translating gives CASSEPGQLNTEAFF.

The CDR3 coding sequence is TGTGCCAGCGCCCGGGGACAGGGTCGAACCTACGAGCAGTACTTC. Amino acid sequence: CASARGQGRTYEQYF. The chain is built from TRBV2 and TRBJ2-7, with TRBD1 matching 9 bases. J was trimmed by 2 bases and V by 8 bases; bases with no gene match: 10. Germline values: CDR1 SNHLY, CDR2 FYNNEI. The CDR3 sequence is 15 residues long.

This clonotype was detected only a few times. V usage is TRBV12-3 or TRBV12-4 and J usage is TRBJ2-7; either TRBD1 or TRBD2 may supply D (5 bases each). The CDR3 spans 20 residues. V lost 1 base to trimming and J lost 2 bases, with 27 bases between them. CDR3 loop: CASSLDSPSVFGDLTYEQYF. CDR3 sequence (DNA): TGTGCCAGCAGTTTAGACAGCCCCTCGGTGTTCGGGGACCTAACCTACGAGCAGTACTTC.

There are many counts of this clonotype. The chain combines TRBV7-8 with TRBJ1-5, with TRBD1 identical over 8 bases. V gave up 4 bases and J gave up 7 bases; unmatched junction bases: 3. The V gene's germline CDR1 is SGHVS and CDR2 FQNEAQ. The CDR3 has 13 amino acids. CDR3 nucleotides: TGTGCCAGCAGCTCAGGGGGCAGACAGCCCCAGCATTTT. It translates to CASSSGGRQPQHF.

A remark on this clonotype: This may arise from a read error, as a much more abundant clone is one base away. The chain has TRBV7-6 and TRBJ2-6; TRBD1 might be the D (6 bases). Germline V lookup: CDR1 SGHVS, CDR2 FNYEAQ. The CDR3 consists of 18 residues. CDR3 nucleotides: TGTGCCAACAGCTTATTACAGGGTGGGGACTCTGGGGCCAACGTCCTGACTTTC. Protein product: CANSLLQGGDSGANVLTF. Supplemented by reference TRBV7-6 and TRBJ2-6, the full variable domain reads GAGVSQSPRYKVTKRGQDVALRCDPISGHVSLYWYRQALGQGPEFLTYFNYEAQQDKSGLPNDRFSAERPEGSISTLTIQRTEQRDSAMYRCANSLLQGGDSGANVLTFGAGSRLTVL.

The rearrangement links TRBV4-1 to TRBJ2-2; no firm D call. V lost 1 base, J lost 5 bases, and 11 bases lay in between. The CDR3 is made up of 15 amino acids. Germline CDR1 MGHRA, CDR2 YSYEKL. CDR3 DNA sequence: TGCGCCAGCAGCCAAGTCGACGTAGGTACCGGGGAGCTGTTTTTT. Residues: CASSQVDVGTGELFF.

V and J are TRBV20-1 and TRBJ2-5; 10 nucleotides agree with TRBD1. The V gene's germline CDR1 is DFQATT and CDR2 SNEGSKA (reference sequence). Losses at the gene ends were 5 bases for V and 2 bases for J; bases not matched to a gene: 5. The CDR3 totals 14 residues. The CDR3 sequence is CSASADRGQETQYF. DNA for the CDR3: TGCAGTGCTTCAGCGGACAGGGGGCAAGAGACCCAGTACTTC.

This clonotype was picked up a small number of times. The V and J genes are TRBV14 and TRBJ2-1; 9 bases are a match to TRBD1. Per the germline V gene, CDR1 is SGHDN and CDR2 is FVKESK. This CDR3 spans 17 amino acids. V was pared by 4 bases and J by 2 bases, with 9 bases of the junction left unmatched. The CDR3 loop reads CASSPQDTGGPYNEQFF. CDR3 nucleotide sequence: TGTGCCAGCAGCCCACAAGACACAGGGGGCCCCTACAATGAGCAGTTCTTC.

V and J are TRBV5-5 and TRBJ2-7; D gene unclear. Per the germline V gene, CDR1 is SGHKS and CDR2 is YYEKEE (reference sequence). Trimming removed 1 base at V and 3 bases at J, with 8 bases between. The CDR3 is made up of 13 amino acids. DNA for the CDR3: TGTGCCAGCAGCTTGAGGGCCAACTACGAGCAGTACTTC. It encodes CASSLRANYEQYF.

This clonotype appeared many times. The V call is TRBV12-3 or TRBV12-4, the J call TRBJ2-3; TRBD2 is a possible D gene (5 bases). CDR3 length: 14 amino acids. With 7 bases removed from V and 2 bases from J, the gap between germline ends came to 13 bases. This chain's CDR3 is CASTRAGPTDTQYF. CDR3 bases: TGTGCCAGCACGCGGGCAGGTCCCACAGATACGCAGTATTTT.

This chain joins TRBV6-1 and TRBJ2-7; no firm D call. Trimming took 5 bases from V and 4 from J, leaving 12 bases between them. The CDR3 spans 13 residues. Per the germline V gene, CDR1 is MNHNS and CDR2 is SASEGT. This chain's CDR3 is CASSYDPYYEQYV. DNA for the CDR3: TGTGCCAGCAGTTACGACCCATATTACGAGCAGTACGTC.

At least ten counts were recorded for this clonotype. The chain is built from TRBV28 and TRBJ1-1; TRBD1 agrees at 9 bases. Trimming at V came to 4 bases and at J to 4 bases, leaving 7 bases not matched to a gene. The CDR3 loop spans 15 amino acids. Germline lookup yields CDR1 MDHEN and CDR2 SYDVKM. The CDR3 nucleotides are TGTGCCAGCAGTTCCCAGGGACAGGGCGGCACTGAAGCTTTCTTT. Translating gives CASSSQGQGGTEAFF.

The chain carries TRBV20-1 and TRBJ2-7, with D perhaps matching TRBD2 (5 bases). The CDR3 spans 15 residues. Germline V lookup: CDR1 DFQATT, CDR2 SNEGSKA (reference sequence). V lost 8 bases, J lost 6 bases, and 26 bases lay in between. The CDR3 loop reads CSTTPEGGALFEQYV. CDR3 bases: TGCAGTACTACCCCAGAAGGAGGAGCTTTGTTCGAGCAGTACGTC.

There are a few counts of this clonotype. The chain recombines TRBV12-5 with TRBJ2-1; D not resolved. CDR1 and CDR2 (germline): LGHNT, FRNRAP. V lost 3 bases and J lost 0, with 18 bases in between. The CDR3 length is 18 residues. The CDR3 nucleotides read TGTGCTAGTGGTTTTGCCGGGCTTGAGCTGGACTCCTACAATGAGCAGTTCTTC. Translating gives CASGFAGLELDSYNEQFF.

Only a few counts were recorded for this clonotype. The rearrangement joins TRBV6-2 or TRBV6-3 to TRBJ2-7; D unclear. CDR1 is MNHEY, CDR2 SVGEGT, per germline. The length of the CDR3 is 14 residues. V was cut by 5 bases and J by 3 bases, with 14 bases left in between. CDR3 sequence: CASSGRRFYYEQYV. CDR3 bases: TGTGCCAGCAGTGGCAGGCGTTTCTACTACGAGCAGTACGTC.